The 7 T cell receptor beta chains reported below all come from one sample, sequenced in a study of blood T cell repertoires in COVID-19. Method: immunoSEQ multiplex PCR; TCRdb's copy keeps in-frame clones and lacks some. Here the sample spans 300,000 to 350,000 clones, around nine tenths being singletons. The sequenced sample consisted of peripheral blood. The receptors shown here come from a woman aged 18-35 years who had recovered from COVID-19.

This sequence joins TRBV10-3 and TRBJ1-4; D unclear. The CDR3 consists of 12 residues. The germline V gene has CDR1 ENHRY and CDR2 SYGVKD. V dropped 6 bases and J dropped 3 bases, with 5 bases sitting between them. The CDR3 region has the DNA TGTGCCATCAGCACGGCTAATGAAAAACTGTTTTTT. Its protein product is CAISTANEKLFF.

The chain recombines TRBV18 with TRBJ1-1, with a tentative D call TRBD1 (5 bases). CDR1 KGHSH and CDR2 LQKENI come from the germline V gene. The V gene lost 8 bases and the J gene lost 5 bases, with 6 bases spanning the gap. This CDR3 comprises 10 residues. The CDR3 DNA reads as TGTGCCAGCGGGGGGACTGAAGCTTTCTTT. Translated, it gives CASGGTEAFF.

The rearrangement joins TRBV7-9 to TRBJ1-1, with D maybe TRBD1 (6 bases). The CDR3 contains 16 residues. V lost 5 bases and J lost 7, with 23 bases in between. The germline CDR1 and CDR2 sequences are SEHNR and FQNEAQ (reference sequence). Here the CDR3 reads CASSPKVAGDLGEAFF. In nucleotides, the CDR3 is TGTGCCAGCAGCCCAAAGGTGGCAGGGGATTTGGGTGAAGCTTTCTTT.

The chain links TRBV6-5 to TRBJ2-3; D is uncertain. The germline gives CDR1 MNHEY, CDR2 SVGAGI. CDR3 length equals 15 residues. The ends were cut back, 2 bases at V and 6 bases at J, with 15 bases in the middle. The CDR3, as DNA: TGTGCCAGCAGTTACCGCCCCCAAAGAGCGGATACGCAGTATTTT. It encodes CASSYRPQRADTQYF.

The V and J genes are TRBV14 and TRBJ1-1; tentative D call: TRBD1 (5 bases). The germline V gene encodes CDR1 SGHDN and CDR2 FVKESK. V was trimmed by 0 bases and J by 3 bases, leaving 17 bases between them. The CDR3 has 17 amino acids. The CDR3 sequence is CASSQDFYRLGDTEAFF. For the CDR3, the DNA is TGTGCCAGCAGCCAAGACTTTTATCGGCTAGGGGACACTGAAGCTTTCTTT.

The chain recombines TRBV18 with TRBJ1-4; the match to TRBD1 covers 11 bases. This CDR3 has 13 amino acids. The V segment lost 6 bases and the J segment 6 bases; nucleotides outside the gene matches: 0. Germline-derived CDR1 and CDR2 are KGHSH and LQKENI. CDR3 nucleotide sequence: TGTGCCAGCTCGGGACAGGGGGATGAAAAACTGTTTTTT. As protein: CASSGQGDEKLFF.

The chain links TRBV5-4 to TRBJ1-3, with TRBD1 matching over 9 bases. CDR3 length: 16 amino acids. CDR1 is SGHNT and CDR2 is YYREEE in the germline V gene (reference sequence). Unmatched junction bases numbered 8, after V lost 4 bases and J lost 3 bases. The CDR3 protein is CASSDGQGLGGNTIYF. As DNA, the CDR3 is TGTGCCAGCAGCGACGGACAGGGGCTAGGTGGAAACACCATATATTTT. Filled out from reference TRBV5-4 and TRBJ1-3, the complete variable domain reads ETGVTQSPTHLIKTRGQQVTLRCSSQSGHNTVSWYQQALGQGPQFIFQYYREEENGRGNFPPRFSGLQFPNYSSELNVNALELDDSALYLCASSDGQGLGGNTIYFGEGSWLTVV.